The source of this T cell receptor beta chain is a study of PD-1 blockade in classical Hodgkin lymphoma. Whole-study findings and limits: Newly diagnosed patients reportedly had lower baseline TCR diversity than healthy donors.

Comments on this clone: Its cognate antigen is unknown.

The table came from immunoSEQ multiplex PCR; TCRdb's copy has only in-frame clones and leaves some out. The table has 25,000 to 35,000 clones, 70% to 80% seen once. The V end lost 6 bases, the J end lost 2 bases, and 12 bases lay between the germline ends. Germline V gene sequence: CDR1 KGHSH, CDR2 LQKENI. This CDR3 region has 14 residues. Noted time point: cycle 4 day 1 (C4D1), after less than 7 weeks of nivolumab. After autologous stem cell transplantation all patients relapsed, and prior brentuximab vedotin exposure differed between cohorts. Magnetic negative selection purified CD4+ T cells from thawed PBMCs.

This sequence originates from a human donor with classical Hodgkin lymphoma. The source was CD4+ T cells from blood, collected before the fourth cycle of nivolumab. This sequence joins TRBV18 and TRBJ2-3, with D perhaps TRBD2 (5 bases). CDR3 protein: CASSRSGVTDTQYF. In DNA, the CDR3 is TGTGCCAGCTCCCGATCCGGGGTCACAGATACGCAGTATTTT.